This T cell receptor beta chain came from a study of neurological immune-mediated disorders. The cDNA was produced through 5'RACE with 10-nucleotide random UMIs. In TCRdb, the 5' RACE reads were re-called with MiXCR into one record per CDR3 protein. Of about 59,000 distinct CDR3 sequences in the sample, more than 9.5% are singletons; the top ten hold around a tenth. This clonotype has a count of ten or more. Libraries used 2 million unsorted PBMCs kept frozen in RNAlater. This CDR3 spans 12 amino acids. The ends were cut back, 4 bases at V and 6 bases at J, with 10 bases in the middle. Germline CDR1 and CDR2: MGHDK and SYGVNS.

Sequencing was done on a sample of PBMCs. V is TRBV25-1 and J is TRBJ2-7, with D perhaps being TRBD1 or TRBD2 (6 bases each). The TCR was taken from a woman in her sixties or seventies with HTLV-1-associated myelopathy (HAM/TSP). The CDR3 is CASSGGGSEQYF. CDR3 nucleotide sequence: TGTGCCAGCAGTGGAGGGGGGTCCGAGCAGTACTTC.